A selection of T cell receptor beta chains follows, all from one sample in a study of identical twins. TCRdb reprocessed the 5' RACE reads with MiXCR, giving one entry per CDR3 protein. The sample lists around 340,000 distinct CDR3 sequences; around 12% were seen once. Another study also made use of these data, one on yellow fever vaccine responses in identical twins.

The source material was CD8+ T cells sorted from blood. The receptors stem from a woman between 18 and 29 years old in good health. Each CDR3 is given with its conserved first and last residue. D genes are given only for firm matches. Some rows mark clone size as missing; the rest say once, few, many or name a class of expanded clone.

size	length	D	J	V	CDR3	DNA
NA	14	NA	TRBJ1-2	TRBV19	CASSIGGTNYGYTF	TGTGCCAGTAGTATTGGGGGCACTAACTATGGCTACACCTTC
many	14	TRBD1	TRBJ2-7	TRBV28	CASSSRDSRYEQYF	TGTGCCAGCAGTTCCCGGGACAGTCGCTACGAGCAGTACTTC
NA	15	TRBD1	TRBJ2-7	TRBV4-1	CASSQARTGAYEQYF	TGCGCCAGCAGCCAAGCGAGGACAGGGGCCTACGAGCAGTACTTC
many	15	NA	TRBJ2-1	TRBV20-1	CSAEDSATSYNEQFF	TGCAGTGCTGAGGACAGCGCAACCTCCTACAATGAGCAGTTCTTC
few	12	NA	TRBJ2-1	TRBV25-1	CASSDPGDEQFF	TGTGCCAGCAGTGACCCAGGGGATGAGCAGTTCTTC
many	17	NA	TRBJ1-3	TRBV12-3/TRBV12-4	CASSFNQVQGNGNTIYF	TGTGCCAGCAGTTTCAATCAAGTTCAGGGGAACGGAAACACCATATATTTT
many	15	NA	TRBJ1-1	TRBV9	CASSVETAPYTEAFF	TGTGCCAGCAGCGTAGAAACGGCGCCCTACACTGAAGCTTTCTTT
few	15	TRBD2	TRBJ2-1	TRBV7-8	CASSSTSGGADEQFF	TGTGCCAGCAGCTCGACTAGCGGGGGGGCCGATGAGCAGTTCTTC
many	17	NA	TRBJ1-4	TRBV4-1	CASSRQSLVATNEKLFF	TGCGCCAGCAGCCGCCAAAGTCTCGTTGCAACTAATGAAAAACTGTTTTTT
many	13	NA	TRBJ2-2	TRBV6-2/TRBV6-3	CASTWIWTGELFF	TGTGCCAGCACCTGGATATGGACCGGGGAGCTGTTTTTT
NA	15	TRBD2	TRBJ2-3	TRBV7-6	CASGGLAASTDTQYF	TGTGCCTCCGGCGGCCTAGCGGCTAGCACAGATACGCAGTATTTT
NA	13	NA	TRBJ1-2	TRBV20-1	CSARDASDYGYTF	TGCAGTGCTAGAGACGCGAGTGACTATGGCTACACCTTC
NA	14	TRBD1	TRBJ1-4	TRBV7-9	CASGRTGINEKLFF	TGTGCCAGCGGGCGGACAGGCATTAATGAAAAACTGTTTTTT
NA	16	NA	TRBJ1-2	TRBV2	CASSWRLSSRVYGYTF	TGTGCCAGCAGTTGGCGTTTATCTAGCAGGGTCTATGGCTACACCTTC
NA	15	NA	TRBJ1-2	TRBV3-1	CASGQGDRVIYGYTF	TGTGCCAGCGGCCAAGGAGATAGAGTTATCTATGGCTACACCTTC
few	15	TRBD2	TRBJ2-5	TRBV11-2	CASSWRLAGGETQYF	TGTGCCAGCAGCTGGAGACTAGCGGGAGGAGAGACCCAGTACTTC
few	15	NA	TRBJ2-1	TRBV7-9	CASSYSESSYNEQFF	TGTGCCAGCAGTTATAGCGAAAGCTCCTACAATGAGCAGTTCTTC
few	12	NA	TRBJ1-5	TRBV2	CASSEQGQPQHF	TGTGCCAGCAGTGAACAGGGCCAGCCCCAGCATTTT
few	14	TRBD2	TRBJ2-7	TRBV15	CATSSGLAAYEQYF	TGTGCCACCAGCTCGGGACTAGCGGCCTACGAGCAGTACTTC
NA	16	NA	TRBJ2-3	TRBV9	CASSVDSGIGTDTQYF	TGTGCCAGCAGCGTAGATTCTGGTATTGGGACAGATACGCAGTATTTT
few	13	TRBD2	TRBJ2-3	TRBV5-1	CASSLPSGDTQYF	TGCGCCAGCAGCTTGCCTAGCGGAGATACGCAGTATTTT
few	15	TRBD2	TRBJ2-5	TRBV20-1	CSVRTSGDPQETQYF	TGCAGTGTTCGGACTAGCGGGGACCCCCAAGAGACCCAGTACTTC
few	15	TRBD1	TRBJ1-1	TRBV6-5	CASSYTGQGSTEAFF	TGTGCCAGCAGTTACACAGGACAGGGTAGCACTGAAGCTTTCTTT
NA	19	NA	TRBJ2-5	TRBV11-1	CASSFLLVGDFNFQETQYF	TGTGCCAGCAGCTTCCTTTTGGTAGGGGACTTCAACTTCCAAGAGACCCAGTACTTC
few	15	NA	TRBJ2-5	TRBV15	CATSRVGGQLETQYF	TGTGCCACCAGCAGAGTCGGTGGGCAGTTAGAGACCCAGTACTTC
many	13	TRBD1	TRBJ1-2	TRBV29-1	CSVGRGTDYGYTF	TGCAGCGTTGGGCGGGGGACAGACTATGGCTACACCTTC
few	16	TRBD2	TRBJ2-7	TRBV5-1	CASSPGLAGGPKEQYF	TGCGCCAGCAGCCCTGGACTAGCGGGAGGGCCAAAGGAGCAGTACTTC
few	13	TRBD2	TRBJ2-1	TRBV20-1	CSASLSGGDEQFF	TGCAGTGCTAGTCTTAGCGGGGGCGATGAGCAGTTCTTC
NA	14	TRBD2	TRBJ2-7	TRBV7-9	CASSFIAGAGLQYF	TGTGCCAGCAGCTTCATAGCGGGAGCCGGTCTGCAGTACTTC
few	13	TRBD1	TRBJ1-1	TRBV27	CASRQGANTEAFF	TGTGCCAGTCGACAGGGGGCCAACACTGAAGCTTTCTTT
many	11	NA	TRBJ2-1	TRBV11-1	CASSRGRTQFF	TGTGCCAGCAGCCGGGGTCGAACGCAGTTCTTC
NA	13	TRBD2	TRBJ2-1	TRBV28	CATTLAVHNEQFF	TGTGCCACTACTCTAGCGGTTCACAATGAGCAGTTCTTC
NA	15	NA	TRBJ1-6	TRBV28	CASSLRRVADSPLHF	TGTGCCAGCAGTTTACGCAGGGTAGCGGATTCACCCCTCCACTTT
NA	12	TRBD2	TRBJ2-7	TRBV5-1	CACPSGGYEQYF	TGCGCCTGTCCATCGGGAGGCTACGAGCAGTACTTC
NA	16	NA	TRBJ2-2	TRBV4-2	CASSQDLMGGTGELFF	TGTGCCAGCAGCCAAGATCTGATGGGGGGTACCGGGGAGCTGTTTTTT
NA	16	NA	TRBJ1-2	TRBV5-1	CASSLATEGVENGYTF	TGCGCCAGCAGCTTGGCCACGGAGGGGGTGGAGAATGGCTACACCTTC
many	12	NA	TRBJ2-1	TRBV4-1	CASSQDLQEQFF	TGCGCCAGCAGCCAAGACCTACAAGAGCAGTTCTTC
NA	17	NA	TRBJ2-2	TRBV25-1	CASPRGYRAPNTGELFF	TGTGCCAGCCCGAGGGGTTACCGGGCCCCGAACACCGGGGAGCTGTTTTTT
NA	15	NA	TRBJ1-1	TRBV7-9	CASSLVSGMNTEAFF	TGTGCCAGCAGCTTAGTTTCAGGGATGAACACTGAAGCTTTCTTT
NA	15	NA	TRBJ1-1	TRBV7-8	CASSPPRSFDTEAFF	TGTGCCAGCAGCCCCCCGAGGAGTTTTGACACTGAAGCTTTCTTT
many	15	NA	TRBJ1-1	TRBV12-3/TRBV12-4	CASSLTAPGGTEAFF	TGTGCCAGCAGTTTAACGGCCCCCGGGGGCACTGAAGCTTTCTTT
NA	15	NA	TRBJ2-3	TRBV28	CASSGASRVTDTQYF	TGTGCCAGCAGCGGAGCTTCCAGAGTCACAGATACGCAGTATTTT
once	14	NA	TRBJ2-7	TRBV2	CASSESWDIYEQYF	TGTGCCAGCAGTGAAAGCTGGGACATCTACGAGCAGTACTTC
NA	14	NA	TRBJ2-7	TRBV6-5	CASSYWQGGHEQYF	TGTGCCAGCAGTTACTGGCAGGGCGGCCACGAGCAGTACTTC
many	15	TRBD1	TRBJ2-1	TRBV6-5	CASSYTGGAYNEQFF	TGTGCCAGCAGTTATACAGGGGGCGCCTACAATGAGCAGTTCTTC
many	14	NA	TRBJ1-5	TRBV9	CASSVDGSNQPQHF	TGTGCCAGCAGCGTAGACGGTAGCAATCAGCCCCAGCATTTT
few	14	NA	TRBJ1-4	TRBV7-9	CATQKGVEDEKLFF	TGTGCCACCCAAAAGGGGGTTGAGGATGAAAAACTGTTTTTT
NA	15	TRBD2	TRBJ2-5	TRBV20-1	CSARGWKRGEETQYF	TGCAGTGCTAGAGGTTGGAAGCGGGGGGAAGAGACCCAGTACTTC
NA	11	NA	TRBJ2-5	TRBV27	CASAEGQTQYF	TGTGCCAGCGCGGAGGGGCAGACCCAGTACTTC